These 13 T cell receptor beta chains originate from one sample sequenced in a study of T cell repertoires in cytomegalovirus infection. These receptors' targets are unknown. TCRdb re-called the reads with MiXCR, one entry per CDR3 protein. The sample carries around 100,000 distinct CDR3 sequences, 10% recorded once. Sequenced sample: PBMCs, sequenced either directly or after in vitro stimulation (not recorded which). The receptors come from a human donor in good health (CMV status not recorded). Some clones in this sample may be carry-over from other donors' samples.

This clonotype was counted many times. The rearrangement links TRBV7-9 to TRBJ1-1; D unclear. The CDR3 is 14 residues long. V was shortened by 5 bases and J by 1 base, with 11 bases between the two germline ends. From germline, CDR1 is SEHNR and CDR2 FQNEAQ (reference sequence). The CDR3 bases are TGTGCCAGCAGCCCGCCGGACGGGAACACTGAAGCTTTCTTT. Translating gives CASSPPDGNTEAFF.

This clonotype was detected a few times. The chain joins TRBV6-2 or TRBV6-3 to TRBJ2-1; 10 bases agree with TRBD2. Germline values: CDR1 MNHEY, CDR2 SVGEGT. The J segment lost 1 base and the V segment lost 5 bases, leaving 8 bases of the junction unmatched. The CDR3 has 17 amino acids. This CDR3 reads CASSRSTSGVSYNEQFF. In DNA form, the CDR3 reads TGTGCCAGCAGTCGCTCTACTAGCGGGGTATCCTACAATGAGCAGTTCTTC.

Comment on this clonotype: This may be a read error, as it is one base from a much larger clone. J is TRBJ2-7 and V is TRBV7-6, with TRBD2 matching over 7 bases. The CDR3 sequence is 14 residues long. Germline V gene data show CDR1 as SGHVS and CDR2 as FNYEAQ. CDR3 DNA sequence: TGTGCCAGCAGCTTAGCGACTAGCTCTTCTTTGCAAAACGTC. Its protein is CASSLATSSSLQNV.

This clonotype was picked up a small number of times. The V gene is TRBV6-2 or TRBV6-3, the J gene TRBJ2-3; 7 bases map to TRBD2. The CDR3 sequence is 15 residues long. V shed 1 base, J shed 2 bases, and the junction held 3 bases outside the gene matches. CDR1 and CDR2 (germline): MNHEY, SVGEGT. The CDR3 DNA reads TGTGCCAGCAGTTACTGGGCGGGGGACACAGATACGCAGTATTTT. Its protein product is CASSYWAGDTDTQYF.

This clonotype was counted ten times or more. V and J are TRBV6-5 and TRBJ2-1; D call uncertain. CDR3 length equals 17 residues. Trimming pared 5 bases from V and 2 bases from J, leaving 19 bases between. Germline CDR1 is MNHEY and CDR2 is SVGAGI. The CDR3 coding sequence is TGTGCCAGCAGTCAGTGGACGGTGAGTGCGCCCTACAATGAGCAGTTCTTC. Translation gives CASSQWTVSAPYNEQFF.

This clonotype appeared a few times. The chain links TRBV29-1 to TRBJ2-3; either TRBD1 or TRBD2 may supply D (5 bases each). This CDR3 is built from 15 residues. Germline values: CDR1 SQVTM, CDR2 ANQGSEA. Trimming pared 0 bases from V and 4 bases from J, leaving 14 bases between. The CDR3 loop reads CSVEDPMRGADTQYF. CDR3 nucleotides: TGCAGCGTTGAAGACCCAATGAGGGGAGCAGATACGCAGTATTTT.

This chain links TRBV7-2 with TRBJ2-7; TRBD1 or TRBD2 may be the D gene (9 bases each). CDR3 length: 17 amino acids. Germline loops: CDR1 SGHTA, CDR2 FQGNSA. V dropped 4 bases and J dropped 3 bases, with 22 bases sitting between them. The CDR3 DNA reads TGTGCCAGCAGCTCCGGACAGGGGTCGCGGGAGGGCTACGAGCAGTACTTC. Residues: CASSSGQGSREGYEQYF.

At least ten counts were recorded for this clonotype. This chain links TRBV7-9 with TRBJ2-7; 9 nucleotides agree with TRBD2. V lost 5 bases, J lost 3 bases, and 14 bases stayed unmatched. The CDR3 covers 17 residues. Germline-derived CDR1 and CDR2 are SEHNR and FQNEAQ (reference sequence). The CDR3 DNA is TGTGCCAGCAGCCTGGGGACTAGCTTTGAGTATGGCTACGAGCAGTACTTC. Translation gives CASSLGTSFEYGYEQYF.

Worth noting for this clonotype: A much larger clone lies one base from this, so it may be a read error. V is TRBV18 and J is TRBJ2-5; 7 bases agree with TRBD1. Germline values: CDR1 KGHSH, CDR2 LQKENI. The length of the CDR3 is 14 residues. The CDR3 spells CASSPVTGIATLYF. In DNA form, the CDR3 reads TGTGCCAGCTCACCGGTGACAGGGATCGCGACCCTGTACTTC.

This clonotype was detected many times. The CDR3, as DNA: TGTGCCAGCAGTATCCCGGGACGGCAAGAGACCCAGTACTTC. It translates to CASSIPGRQETQYF. This sequence joins TRBV7-2 and TRBJ2-5; D may be TRBD1 or TRBD2 (5 bases each). Germline CDR1 and CDR2: SGHTA and FQGNSA. Trimming left V 6 bases short and J 2 bases short, with 13 bases between. The CDR3 runs 14 residues.

V is TRBV15 and J is TRBJ1-3; D remains ambiguous. Germline V gene sequence: CDR1 LNHNV, CDR2 YYDKDF (reference sequence). This CDR3 region has 16 residues. V lost 1 base to trimming and J lost 0 bases, with 10 bases between them. The CDR3 protein is CATSRGAVASGNTIYF. The DNA of the CDR3 is TGTGCCACCAGCAGAGGGGCAGTGGCCTCTGGAAACACCATATATTTT.

This clonotype was seen at least ten times. The genes are TRBV12-5 and TRBJ1-1, with D uncertain. V was shortened by 8 bases and J by 0 bases, with 10 bases between the two germline ends. The CDR3 length is 13 residues. CDR1 LGHNT and CDR2 FRNRAP come from the germline V gene. CDR3 DNA: TGTGCTAGTACCAGGCCCATGAACACTGAAGCTTTCTTT. Its translation is CASTRPMNTEAFF. The complete variable domain, with remaining parts taken from reference TRBV12-5 and TRBJ1-1, reads DARVTQTPRHKVTEMGQEVTMRCQPILGHNTVFWYRQTMMQGLELLAYFRNRAPLDDSGMPKDRFSAEMPDATLATLKIQPSEPRDSAVYFCASTRPMNTEAFFGQGTRLTVV.

This clonotype was seen ten or more times. V is TRBV6-5 and J is TRBJ2-7, with D unresolved. Germline V gene lookup returns CDR1 MNHEY and CDR2 SVGAGI. The CDR3 length is 15 residues. Trimming shortened V by 0 bases and J by 1 base, and 10 bases separated the two germline ends. This CDR3 is CASSYSVDGSYEQYF. Written as DNA, the CDR3 is TGTGCCAGCAGTTACTCGGTTGACGGGTCCTACGAGCAGTACTTC.